The entry that follows covers one T cell receptor (beta chain) sequence. The target antigen is unknown. The J segment lost 4 bases and the V segment lost 2 bases, leaving 6 bases of the junction unmatched. This CDR3 region has 15 residues. The V gene's germline CDR1 is SGHRS and CDR2 YFSETQ. The sample comes from a study of cytomegalovirus exposure and HLA in healthy donors. Study findings and constraints: A later analysis found TCR association rates differed by HLA locus, highest for DRB1 and lowest for HLA-C. Accounts indicate the classifier identified cytomegalovirus status with strong specificity and sensitivity. Per published accounts, TCR beta sequences correctly predicted the HLA-A and HLA-B alleles of most subjects.

The PCR made use of 60 Vbeta and 13 Jbeta primers. In the original analysis: About 80 million unique TCR beta chains, roughly 11 million of them shared, were counted by a later analysis. Sequenced by immunoSEQ multiplex PCR; TCRdb stores in-frame clones only, minus some. The V and J calls and clone size are taken from that table; D and trimming were inferred from the DNA. The sample has around 150,000 clones, about 66% seen once. Material for sequencing was PBMCs. The receptor comes from a human donor in good health. V and J are TRBV5-1 and TRBJ2-7, with TRBD1 matching 10 bases. The CDR3 region has the DNA TGCGCCAGCAGCTTCCCCGGGACAGGGGATTACGAGCAGTACTTC. Protein sequence: CASSFPGTGDYEQYF.